Listed below are T cell receptor beta chains from one sample, sequenced in a study of Ad26.COV2.S vaccination and SARS-CoV-2 variants. The assay was immunoSEQ multiplex PCR, and TCRdb's table has in-frame clones only and misses some. The data show 330,000 or so clones, almost 90% seen once. Sequenced material: peripheral blood, taken in a trial of Ad26.COV2.S vaccine versus placebo. The receptors stem from a person between 18 and 65 years old who received the Ad26.COV2.S COVID-19 vaccine or a placebo. Each CDR3 is given with its conserved first and last residue. Fields, in order: V gene, clone size, D gene, J gene, CDR3 DNA, CDR3 protein. A D gene is named only where the DNA matches it firmly. Expanded clones are given a class, and other clones once, few, many or no size at all.

TRBV28	-	-	TRBJ1-1	TGTGCCAGCAGCTCCCCGGGAACTGAAGCTTTCTTT	CASSSPGTEAFF
TRBV20-1	-	TRBD2	TRBJ2-1	TGCAGTGCTAGTCGGAGCGGGAGTTCCTACAATGAGCAGTTCTTC	CSASRSGSSYNEQFF
TRBV12-3/TRBV12-4	-	TRBD1	TRBJ1-1	TGTGCCAGCAGTTTCGGACAGGGCACTGAAGCTTTCTTT	CASSFGQGTEAFF
TRBV18	-	-	TRBJ2-1	TGTGCCAGCTCTCCCCGGGGCGAATACAATGAGCAGTTCTTC	CASSPRGEYNEQFF
TRBV7-9	-	-	TRBJ2-5	TGTGCCAGCAGCTTAGGTACAGGGTCGTGGGGAGAGACCCAGTACTTC	CASSLGTGSWGETQYF
TRBV7-2	-	-	TRBJ2-7	TGTGCCAGCAGCTTGGCAGCTGAGCAGTACTTC	CASSLAAEQYF
TRBV19	-	-	TRBJ1-3	TGTGCCAGTATTTCTGAGTTGCAGGTCGGAAACACCATATATTTT	CASISELQVGNTIYF
TRBV7-3	once	-	TRBJ2-5	TGTGCCAGCAGCTTAACACAGGGTGGGGAGACCCAGTACTTC	CASSLTQGGETQYF
TRBV24-1	once	TRBD1	TRBJ1-1	TGTGCCACCAGTGATTCAGGGGGCGGAACTGAAGCTTTCTTT	CATSDSGGGTEAFF
TRBV28	-	-	TRBJ1-6	TGTGCCAGCAGTCCCCCCAGGGCCTTTAATTCACCCCTCCACTTT	CASSPPRAFNSPLHF
TRBV7-6	-	-	TRBJ2-1	TGTGCCAGCATCTCGCGTGATTCGTCGAGCTCCTACAATGAGCAGTTCTTC	CASISRDSSSSYNEQFF
TRBV4-3	once	TRBD1	TRBJ1-4	TGCGCCAGCAGCCAAGGAACTGACAGGGCGGGTGAAAAACTGTTTTTT	CASSQGTDRAGEKLFF
TRBV28	-	-	TRBJ2-3	TGTGCCAGCAGTTCCCCTAAAGATACGCAGTATTTT	CASSSPKDTQYF
TRBV3-1/TRBV3-2	-	-	TRBJ1-6	TGTGCCAGCAGCCTGGACGGAGATAATTCACCCCTCCACTTT	CASSLDGDNSPLHF
TRBV18	-	-	TRBJ1-2	TGTGCCAGCTCACCACTGCCTGATACGGTGGACGGCTACACCTTC	CASSPLPDTVDGYTF
TRBV7-9	-	TRBD1	TRBJ2-5	TGTGCCAGCAGCTGGCTATCCAAGGACAGGCCTTACCAAGAGACCCAGTACTTC	CASSWLSKDRPYQETQYF
TRBV7-9	-	-	TRBJ1-2	TGTGCCAGCAGTTCATCCTACAGCTATGGCTACACCTTC	CASSSSYSYGYTF
TRBV9	-	-	TRBJ2-3	TGTGCCAGCAGCGTATTGACTAGCACAGATACGCAGTATTTT	CASSVLTSTDTQYF
TRBV13	-	-	TRBJ2-3	TGTGCCAGCAGCTTAGCGACCCCGACTGACAGCACAGATACGCAGTATTTT	CASSLATPTDSTDTQYF
TRBV9	-	-	TRBJ1-1	TGTGCCAGCAGCCCAAAAACTCGACGGGCCCGGAACACTGAAGCTTTCTTT	CASSPKTRRARNTEAFF
TRBV29-1	-	TRBD1	TRBJ1-2	TGCAGCGTTGAAGAGGGGACAGGGCTTAGCGGCTACACCTTC	CSVEEGTGLSGYTF
TRBV6-1	-	TRBD2	TRBJ2-3	TGTGCCAGCAGTGAGGGGGGACTAGCAGCCGATACGCAGTATTTT	CASSEGGLAADTQYF
TRBV30	-	TRBD1	TRBJ2-5	TGTGCCTGGAGCCTAGGGGTGACAGGGACGTTGGGGGAGACCCAGTACTTC	CAWSLGVTGTLGETQYF
TRBV11-2	-	-	TRBJ2-6	TGTGCCAGCAGCTTTGGGCAGACTGGGGCCAACGTCCTGACTTTC	CASSFGQTGANVLTF
TRBV5-6	-	TRBD2	TRBJ2-1	TGTGCCAGCGGACTAGCGGGGACTCCGTTCTTC	CASGLAGTPFF
TRBV2	-	-	TRBJ1-1	TGTGCCAGCAGCCCCGTGGCAGGGGTAGGGGACACTGAAGCTTTCTTT	CASSPVAGVGDTEAFF
TRBV7-9	-	-	TRBJ2-3	TGTGCCAGCAACGGGGACGTCGATACGCAGTATTTT	CASNGDVDTQYF
TRBV5-6	-	-	TRBJ2-5	TGTGCCAGCAGCCAAACAACAGGGCCGGAGACCCAGTACTTC	CASSQTTGPETQYF
TRBV11-2	-	-	TRBJ1-1	TGTGCCAGCAGACTCTTCGCTGAAGCTTTCTTT	CASRLFAEAFF
TRBV11-2	-	-	TRBJ2-3	TGTGCCAGCAGCTCGGGCTTAAGAGTGAACAGGGTTGAGAATACGCAGTATTTT	CASSSGLRVNRVENTQYF
TRBV12-3/TRBV12-4	-	-	TRBJ2-3	TGTGCCAGCAGTCCTAGCACAGATACGCAGTATTTT	CASSPSTDTQYF
TRBV4-3	once	-	TRBJ1-2	TGCGCCAGCAGCCAAGAGAACGCAGGGCCCAACTATGGCTACACCTTC	CASSQENAGPNYGYTF
TRBV28	-	-	TRBJ2-7	TGTGCCAGCAGTTTACGGGGGTCCTACGAGCAGTACTTC	CASSLRGSYEQYF
TRBV19	-	TRBD2	TRBJ2-3	TGTGCCAGTACCACGGGGCTAGCGGGGGGCGGCACAGATACGCAGTATTTT	CASTTGLAGGGTDTQYF
TRBV6-1	-	-	TRBJ1-1	TGTGCCAGCAGTGATCCAGACAGGACTGAAGCTTTCTTT	CASSDPDRTEAFF
TRBV6-5	-	-	TRBJ2-2	TGTGCCAGCAGTTCCAGGCAAGCCGGGGAGCTGTTTTTT	CASSSRQAGELFF
TRBV4-1	-	-	TRBJ1-2	TGCGCCAGCAGCCTCGACCCCAGGGGAACCGGCTACACCTTC	CASSLDPRGTGYTF
TRBV6-1	-	-	TRBJ1-2	TGTGCCAGCAGTGAGTCTGCGGACTATGGCTACACCTTC	CASSESADYGYTF
TRBV28	-	-	TRBJ1-5	TGTGCCAGCAGTTTTCCCGAGACAACCAGCAATCAGCCCCAGCATTTT	CASSFPETTSNQPQHF
TRBV5-1	-	-	TRBJ2-7	TGCGCCAGCAGTCCTTCGGCGGGTTTCTACGAGCAGTACTTC	CASSPSAGFYEQYF
TRBV7-2	-	-	TRBJ2-3	TGTGCCAGCAGCCCCCTGGGGCTAGCTATAGGAGATACGCAGTATTTT	CASSPLGLAIGDTQYF
TRBV2	-	TRBD1	TRBJ1-2	TGTGCCAGCAGTTCCCTCACTGACAGGGACTATGGCTACACCTTC	CASSSLTDRDYGYTF
TRBV19	once	TRBD1	TRBJ1-1	TGTGCCAGTAGTAAAGGGACAGCAGAGTTT	CASSKGTAEF
TRBV4-1	-	TRBD2	TRBJ2-5	TGCGCCAGCAGCCTCAGTCCGACTAGCGGTAACCAAGAGACCCAGTACTTC	CASSLSPTSGNQETQYF
TRBV28	-	-	TRBJ1-6	TGTGCCAGCAGTTTTCAAAATTCACCCCTCCACTTT	CASSFQNSPLHF
TRBV5-1	-	-	TRBJ1-1	TGCGCCAGCAGCCCAGATCAGAACACTGAAGCTTTCTTT	CASSPDQNTEAFF
TRBV6-4	once	TRBD2	TRBJ2-3	TGTGCCAGCAGTGACTCCGGGGGGGCCGATACGCAGTATTTT	CASSDSGGADTQYF
TRBV5-1	-	TRBD1	TRBJ1-2	TGCGCCAGCAGCTTGGGACAGGGGGTGTCTCCGGGTGGCTACACCTTC	CASSLGQGVSPGGYTF
TRBV7-8	-	-	TRBJ2-2	TGTGCCAGCAGCCCGTACACCGGGGAGCTGTTTTTT	CASSPYTGELFF
TRBV19	few	-	TRBJ1-6	TGTGCCAGTAGTCCACAACAGGGTTCCTATAATTCACCCCTCCACTTT	CASSPQQGSYNSPLHF
TRBV7-2	-	-	TRBJ2-5	TGTGCCAGCAGCGTCACGGGTCATTGGGTAGAGACCCAGTACTTC	CASSVTGHWVETQYF
TRBV19	-	TRBD2	TRBJ2-1	TGTGCCAGTAGACCGCCGGGCGGGAGAGGGGCAAATGAGCAGTTCTTC	CASRPPGGRGANEQFF
TRBV5-1	-	-	TRBJ2-2	TGCGCCAGCAGCTGGGTGGGGACGAACACCGGGGAGCTGTTTTTT	CASSWVGTNTGELFF